This entry describes one T cell receptor beta chain. The antigen is not known. A much more abundant neighbour one base away suggests this may be a read error. Enrolled ophthalmopathy patients presented with a Clinical Activity Score of at least 3, a NOSPECS grade of at least 4, and disease duration under 3 months. Clinical symptoms, serum thyroxine and TRAb, thyroid ultrasound and orbital computed tomography together formed the diagnostic basis. This sample stems from a study of T cells in Graves' hyperthyroidism and ophthalmopathy. Whole-study results and caveats: Most clonotypes expanded in the thyroid (above 0.001) were also present in blood.

The CDR3 regions of TCR beta were amplified from RNA transcripts. HTBI primers were the set used in a first-round RT-PCR of the TCR CDR3. TCRdb independently ran MiXCR on the multiplex PCR reads; one entry per CDR3 protein. Of hundreds of thousands of distinct CDR3 sequences in the sample, about 15% were seen once. CDR3 length: 16 amino acids. Germline assignment: CDR1 SGHRS and CDR2 YFSETQ. The sequence derives from a young man with Graves' ophthalmopathy. Sequenced sample: blood. J is TRBJ1-6 and V is TRBV5-1; 9 bases are shared with TRBD1. The CDR3 spells CTSSLGQGGNNSPLHF. For the CDR3, the DNA is TGCACCAGCAGCTTGGGACAGGGCGGCAATAATTCACCCCTCCACTTT. Full variable domain (remainder filled in from reference TRBV5-1 and TRBJ1-6): KAGVTQTPRYLIKTRGQQVTLSCSPISGHRSVSWYQQTPGQGLQFLFEYFSETQRNKGNFPGRFSGRQFSNSRSEMNVSTLELGDSALYLCTSSLGQGGNNSPLHFGNGTRLTVT.